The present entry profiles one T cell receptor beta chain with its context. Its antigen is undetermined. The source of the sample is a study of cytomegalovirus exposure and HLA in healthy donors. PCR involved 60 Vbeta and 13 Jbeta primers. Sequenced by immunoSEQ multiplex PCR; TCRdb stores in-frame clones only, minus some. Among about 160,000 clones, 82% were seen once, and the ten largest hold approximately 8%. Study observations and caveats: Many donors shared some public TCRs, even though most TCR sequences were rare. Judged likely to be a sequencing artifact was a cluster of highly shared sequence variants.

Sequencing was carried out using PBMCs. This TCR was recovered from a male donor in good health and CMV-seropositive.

CDR3 in DNA: TGTGCCAGCAGCTCCCGACAGGTTGGCTACACCTTC. Translated: CASSSRQVGYTF. V is TRBV11-2 and J is TRBJ1-2; D possibly corresponds to TRBD1 (6 bases). CDR1 and CDR2 (germline): SGHAT, FQNNGV. V lost 4 bases and J 7 bases, leaving 10 bases between the germline ends. The CDR3 spans 12 residues.